A selection of T cell receptor beta chains follows, all from one sample in a study of cytomegalovirus exposure and HLA in healthy donors. Profiled with immunoSEQ multiplex PCR; TCRdb holds only in-frame clones, not every one. The sample holds over 100,000 clones; 89% are singletons and the top ten take more than 0.95%. Sequencing was carried out using PBMCs. All receptors derive from a woman aged 18-29 years in good health and CMV-seronegative. CDR3s include the opening cysteine and the closing phenylalanine or tryptophan. Each record gives: J gene, clone size, V gene, D gene, CDR3 protein, CDR3 DNA. The D gene is left open where the match is weak. Not all rows give a size; the values are once, few, many and, for expanded clones, a class.

J: TRBJ1-2
size: -
V: TRBV5-6
D: TRBD1
CDR3: CASSRLDRENGYTF
DNA: TGTGCCAGCAGCCGCCTCGACAGGGAAAATGGCTACACCTTC

J: TRBJ1-2
size: -
V: TRBV18
D: -
CDR3: CASSPPEGTGYTF
DNA: TGTGCCAGCTCACCACCGGAGGGAACTGGCTACACCTTC

J: TRBJ2-3
size: -
V: TRBV15
D: -
CDR3: CATSSPEARGRSDTQYF
DNA: TGTGCCACCAGCTCTCCTGAAGCCAGGGGACGGTCGGATACGCAGTATTTT

J: TRBJ2-2
size: -
V: TRBV9
D: -
CDR3: CASSSRTDTGELFF
DNA: TGTGCCAGCAGCTCTCGGACTGATACCGGGGAGCTGTTTTTT

J: TRBJ1-3
size: -
V: TRBV5-1
D: -
CDR3: CASSPRGNTIYF
DNA: TGCGCCAGCAGCCCCAGGGGAAACACCATATATTTT

J: TRBJ1-2
size: -
V: TRBV11-2
D: -
CDR3: CASSRNSNYGYTF
DNA: TGTGCCAGCAGCCGAAACAGTAACTATGGCTACACCTTC

J: TRBJ2-7
size: -
V: TRBV5-1
D: TRBD1
CDR3: CASRTRQGNHEQYF
DNA: TGCGCCAGCAGGACGAGACAGGGGAACCACGAGCAGTACTTC

J: TRBJ1-2
size: -
V: TRBV7-8
D: -
CDR3: CASSPELRGNYGYTF
DNA: TGTGCCAGCAGCCCTGAGTTAAGAGGAAACTATGGCTACACCTTC

J: TRBJ1-1
size: -
V: TRBV6-6
D: -
CDR3: CASSTFQGWAFF
DNA: TGTGCCAGCAGCACCTTTCAGGGCTGGGCTTTCTTT

J: TRBJ1-5
size: once
V: TRBV5-5
D: -
CDR3: CASSFGIDTDQPQHF
DNA: TGTGCCAGCAGCTTTGGAATAGACACAGATCAGCCCCAGCATTTT

J: TRBJ2-3
size: -
V: TRBV6-1
D: -
CDR3: CASSEVSVRGWPADTQYF
DNA: TGTGCCAGCAGTGAAGTCAGCGTCCGGGGGTGGCCGGCAGATACGCAGTATTTT

J: TRBJ2-7
size: -
V: TRBV5-6
D: TRBD2
CDR3: CASSFIGLAVYEQYF
DNA: TGTGCCAGCAGCTTTATTGGACTAGCGGTTTACGAGCAGTACTTC

J: TRBJ2-3
size: -
V: TRBV5-4
D: -
CDR3: CASSLERARGDTQYF
DNA: TGTGCCAGCAGCCTCGAGCGGGCCCGGGGAGATACGCAGTATTTT

J: TRBJ1-1
size: once
V: TRBV6-5
D: TRBD1
CDR3: CASSFPPNRGNTEAFF
DNA: TGTGCCAGCAGTTTTCCCCCCAACAGGGGCAACACTGAAGCTTTCTTT

J: TRBJ1-4
size: -
V: TRBV5-1
D: -
CDR3: CASSWGGSNEKLFF
DNA: TGCGCCAGCAGCTGGGGGGGCTCTAATGAAAAACTGTTTTTT

J: TRBJ1-5
size: -
V: TRBV19
D: TRBD1
CDR3: CASSRDSIGVNQPQHF
DNA: TGTGCCAGTAGTCGGGACAGTATAGGGGTCAATCAGCCCCAGCATTTT

J: TRBJ2-2
size: -
V: TRBV5-4
D: -
CDR3: CASSPDGGRTGELFF
DNA: TGTGCCAGCAGCCCGGATGGGGGCAGAACCGGGGAGCTGTTTTTT

J: TRBJ1-1
size: -
V: TRBV28
D: TRBD1
CDR3: CASSLYDTGGTEAFF
DNA: TGTGCCAGCAGTTTATACGATACAGGGGGCACTGAAGCTTTCTTT

J: TRBJ2-1
size: -
V: TRBV4-1
D: TRBD2
CDR3: CASSHPSGGLSGNEQFF
DNA: TGCGCCAGCAGCCACCCCTCGGGGGGTTTGTCGGGCAATGAGCAGTTCTTC

J: TRBJ2-5
size: -
V: TRBV12-5
D: -
CDR3: CASGLGQAVGETQYF
DNA: TGTGCTAGTGGTTTGGGACAGGCGGTAGGGGAGACCCAGTACTTC

J: TRBJ1-2
size: few
V: TRBV7-2
D: TRBD1
CDR3: CASGTGERGGYTF
DNA: TGTGCCAGTGGAACAGGGGAGCGAGGCGGCTACACCTTC

J: TRBJ2-3
size: -
V: TRBV9
D: TRBD2
CDR3: CASSVASGGAWDTDTQYF
DNA: TGTGCCAGCAGCGTAGCTAGCGGGGGGGCGTGGGACACAGATACGCAGTATTTT